This note documents a single T cell receptor (beta chain) sequence. Its specificity is unknown. Germline V CDR1 and CDR2: SGHTA, FQGTGA. The CDR3 is made up of 15 amino acids. V was shortened by 5 bases and J by 2 bases, with 14 bases between the two germline ends. Sequence data for DNA of cultured CD4+ T cells were generated by the Oncomine TCR Beta short-read assay. Scientists extracted genomic DNA from CD4+ T cells grown in culture. TCRdb processed the PCR reads anew with MiXCR; each CDR3 protein has one entry. The data hold 17,000 or so distinct CDR3 sequences, with 45% to 50% observed a single time. Specified treatment: approximately nine-day PBMC culture with coronavirus spike peptide pools or control peptides (ViraFEST assay). The data are from a study of vaccination and CD4 T cells after COVID-19. Study information: In the control cultures, a CEFX pool, an HIV-1 Nef pool, or no peptide was supplied. Findings and caveats of the study: Spike mono-reactivity was found in 304 of 307 vaccine-specific clones from convalescent patients.

V is TRBV7-3 and J is TRBJ2-3; D perhaps matches TRBD1 (7 bases). The specimen comprised CD4+ T cells from blood, cultured in vitro, sampled before SARS-CoV-2 vaccination. The clonotype was recovered from a human donor who received a COVID-19 vaccine. The CDR3: CASSPGGSFTDTQYF. In DNA, the CDR3 is TGTGCCAGCAGCCCAGGGGGGTCCTTCACAGATACGCAGTATTTT.